This TCR beta chain is drawn from a study of T cell responses to AZD1222 COVID-19 vaccine (dated by TCRdb to about 2021). As for the study more broadly: A total of 233 trial participants underwent TCR sequencing, of whom around 200 received two doses of AZD1222 and about 26 received two doses of the MenACWY control vaccine. Trial participants were enrolled by age into subgroups of 18-55, 56-69 and 70-plus years, and 148, 28 and 57 TCR-sequenced participants, respectively, were included in these subgroups. The investigation overall reported the following: In the small 56-69-year group, the increase in depth fell short of significance, most likely because of low power. The vaccine-associated CD4 TCRs covered the entire spike protein, and the dominant responses fell in regions 160-218 and 743-854. After two AZD1222 doses, both the breadth and the depth of spike-specific TCRs were significantly higher than at day 0 and than in MenACWY recipients. Nearly half of unique spike-specific TCRs reportedly recognized epitopes outside regions mutated in the B.1.351 and B.1.1.7 variants. Most participants were white British and females outnumbered males, and the authors suggested that clonal diversity may have been underestimated. Conclusions about previously exposed vaccinees are limited, since just a handful of AZD1222 recipients were seropositive for SARS-CoV-2 at baseline. Because no day 14 peak-response samples were available, the repertoires could be characterized only after the peak T cell response.

The CDR3 regions of human TCRbeta chains were analyzed by immunosequencing. The paper's data handling went like this. Repertoire TCRs were checked for matches against a reference library of SARS-CoV-2-specific TCRs that had been generated using the MIRA antigen-specificity platform. Breadth was defined as the fraction of unique TCRs that were SARS-CoV-2-associated, and depth was defined as the fraction of total T cells that were SARS-CoV-2-associated. Using the MIRA data, every spike-specific TCR was mapped to the spike region that the TCR reacted to and assigned to either a CD4 or a CD8 class. Log10-transformed breadth and depth values were compared by one-way ANOVA with Sidak's multiple comparisons tests. Imported from immuneACCESS, the table was reduced by TCRdb to in-frame sequences with V and J called. These copies leave out some clones; in studies compared against another copy, an unresolved V gene accounts for under half, and the cause of the remainder is not known. The V and J calls and clone size are taken from that table; D and trimming were inferred from the DNA. This sample has some 130,000 clones in its table, and 75% to 85% of those were observed once. 7.9% of the sample rests with the top ten.

This clone was detected once. Its antigen has not been determined. Base qualities are not at hand, and no much larger clone is one base apart. The CDR3 sequence holds 17 residues, the cysteine and phenylalanine included. Kept here is only the CDR3 DNA, which spans 51 bases and is read in frame from base 1. From a lookup of the germline V gene, CDR1 and CDR2 are SGHAT and FQNNGV. V lost 3 bases and J lost 0 bases, and the count of bases not matched to a germline gene is 4. Interpreted using the paper, the time point label stands for: about 28 days (+/-7) after the second vaccine dose. The sample's treatment or condition label is to be understood as: meningococcal conjugate vaccine given as trial control. Vaccinee samples were obtained from the UK trials COV001 and COV002, which included a single-blind randomized controlled phase 2/3 trial of AZD1222 (ChAdOx1 nCoV-19) in healthy adults. Trial participant PBMC samples were collected at day 0 and day 28 after the second dose for TCRbeta chain sequencing.

This receptor chain uses TRBV11-2 and TRBJ2-1, and TRBD2 aligns with 11 junction nucleotides. The sequence derives from an adult who received the MenACWY meningococcal vaccine as a control. This sample comprised peripheral blood, obtained 28 days after the second dose of the MenACWY control vaccine. The nucleotide sequence is given as TGTGCCAGCAGCTTCCCACTAGCGGGGGACTCCTACAATGAGCAGTTCTTC. Its protein reads: CASSFPLAGDSYNEQFF.